Shown below are 15 T cell receptor beta chains from a single sample sequenced in a study of response to subunit inactivated influenza vaccine. Each CDR3 protein gets one entry after TCRdb re-called the RT-PCR reads with MiXCR. The sample has around 520,000 distinct CDR3 sequences; 10% to 15% are singletons. The source was PBMCs from blood, collected on the day of vaccination. The receptors originated from a man in his forties or fifties who received an inactivated influenza vaccine.

This clonotype was counted a few times. The chain combines TRBV4-1 with TRBJ2-4; D possibly matches TRBD1 or TRBD2 (5 bases each). This CDR3 spans 18 amino acids. CDR1 is MGHRA and CDR2 is YSYEKL in the germline V gene. V lost 2 bases to trimming and J lost 2 bases, with 19 bases between them. CDR3 region: CASSQSGGRNTSKNIQYF. In nucleotides, the CDR3 is TGCGCCAGCAGCCAATCTGGGGGACGGAACACTTCCAAAAACATTCAGTACTTC.

The table lists this clonotype with many counts. This sequence joins TRBV9 and TRBJ2-3; D might be TRBD1 or TRBD2, each matching 5 bases. Trimming stripped 0 bases from V and 3 bases from J, with 14 bases between. CDR1 and CDR2 (germline): SGDLS, YYNGEE. The CDR3 is 16 amino acids. CDR3 sequence (DNA): TGTGCCAGCAGCGTAGATCTTGGGACCGGAACAGATACGCAGTATTTT. Amino acid sequence: CASSVDLGTGTDTQYF.

The chain has TRBV20-1 and TRBJ2-5; D is perhaps TRBD1 (6 bases). Per germline, CDR1 DFQATT and CDR2 SNEGSKA (reference sequence). The CDR3 covers 16 residues. Trimming took off 0 bases at V and 4 bases at J, with 18 bases between the two ends. The CDR3: CSARERTGKMRETQYF. CDR3 DNA: TGCAGTGCTAGAGAGAGAACAGGGAAGATGAGAGAGACCCAGTACTTC.

This clonotype was recorded many times. The chain links TRBV4-2 to TRBJ2-7; 9 bases are a match to TRBD2. Germline V CDR1 and CDR2: LGHNA, YNFKEQ. V lost 0 bases and J lost 4; bases outside the gene matches: 16. This CDR3 contains 19 residues. This chain's CDR3 is CASSQDGAGGPGGGYEQYF. The DNA for the CDR3 is TGTGCCAGCAGCCAAGATGGAGCGGGAGGCCCCGGCGGAGGATACGAGCAGTACTTC.

The rearrangement joins TRBV28 to TRBJ2-7, with D possibly being TRBD1 (6 bases). This CDR3 comprises 18 residues. The germline V and J ends were trimmed by 5 bases and 6 bases, with 29 bases remaining between them. The germline gives CDR1 MDHEN, CDR2 SYDVKM. The CDR3 DNA is TGTGCCAGCAGTACTCCGGCCTGGGTCAGGAGCCAAGGGGGCGAGCAGTACTTC. Its protein is CASSTPAWVRSQGGEQYF.

This clonotype was picked up many times. CDR3 DNA: TGTGCCAGCAGTTATAGCGGGCGTGAGCAGTTCTTC. This codes for CASSYSGREQFF. This chain uses TRBV7-9 with TRBJ2-1; 7 bases match TRBD2. V was pared by 6 bases and J by 9 bases, with 5 bases of the junction left unmatched. The germline CDR1 and CDR2 sequences are SEHNR and FQNEAQ (reference sequence). This CDR3 has 12 residues.

This clonotype came up a few times. The genes are TRBV6-5 and TRBJ2-7, with TRBD2 matching over 11 bases. CDR1 and CDR2 (germline): MNHEY, SVGAGI. With 3 bases clipped from V and 4 bases from J, the junction kept 8 bases outside the gene matches. The CDR3 totals 16 residues. The CDR3 nucleotides read TGTGCCAGCAGTTATGGTAGCGGGGGGGCCAGTTACGAGCAGTACTTC. Its protein is CASSYGSGGASYEQYF.

This clonotype has just a few counts. This chain joins TRBV7-9 and TRBJ2-3; TRBD2 matches at 10 bases. This CDR3 spans 14 amino acids. Germline loops: CDR1 SEHNR, CDR2 FQNEAQ (reference sequence). In DNA, the CDR3 is TGTGCTTACCTGACTAGCGGGAGCACAGATACGCAGTATTTT. Translating it yields CAYLTSGSTDTQYF.

The chain joins TRBV6-1 to TRBJ1-5; 11 nucleotides agree with TRBD1. There are 16 residues in the CDR3. Germline V CDR1 and CDR2: MNHNS, SASEGT. The V gene end was trimmed by 5 bases and the J gene end by 4 bases; junction bases not matched to a gene: 7. The CDR3 coding sequence is TGTGCCAGCAGTCGAGGAGGGACAGGGGGAAATCAGCCCCAGCATTTT. Translated: CASSRGGTGGNQPQHF.

The V and J genes are TRBV4-1 and TRBJ2-2; D may be TRBD1 (6 bases). This CDR3 has 17 residues. CDR1 is MGHRA and CDR2 is YSYEKL in the germline V gene. V lost 1 base, J lost 0 bases, and 12 bases lay in between. The CDR3 here is CASSQALDRTNTGELFF. CDR3 nucleotides: TGCGCCAGCAGCCAAGCACTGGACAGAACGAACACCGGGGAGCTGTTTTTT.

Many counts were recorded for this clonotype. V gene TRBV12-3 or TRBV12-4 combines with J gene TRBJ2-7, with D possibly matching TRBD1 (5 bases). This CDR3 region has 14 residues. Trimming pared 6 bases from V and 4 bases from J, leaving 16 bases between. The CDR3 nucleotides read TGTGCCAGCAGATCCCTCGACAGATTATACGAGCAGTACTTC. Protein sequence: CASRSLDRLYEQYF.

The chain uses TRBV10-3 and TRBJ1-3; TRBD1 matches 7 bases. There are 15 residues in the CDR3. Looked up from germline, CDR1 is ENHRY and CDR2 is SYGVKD. The V and J ends lost 10 bases and 1 base, in that order; junction bases with no gene match: 10. The CDR3 coding sequence is TGTGCCACCGAGCCCTTACAGGGGTCTGGAAACACCATATATTTT. Amino acids: CATEPLQGSGNTIYF.

In this sample, this clonotype turned up a few times. J is TRBJ2-1 and V is TRBV19, with D possibly being TRBD1 (8 bases). The CDR3 length is 15 residues. Germline-derived CDR1 and CDR2 are LNHDA and SQIVND (reference sequence). V was cut by 6 bases and J by 4 bases, with 16 bases left in between. CDR3: CASRRAGQAYNEQFF. CDR3 coding DNA: TGTGCCAGTAGGAGAGCGGGACAGGCATACAATGAGCAGTTCTTC.

This clonotype was counted a few times. The genes are TRBV11-2 and TRBJ2-3, with TRBD2 identical over 10 bases. CDR1 is SGHAT and CDR2 is FQNNGV in the germline V gene. CDR3 length: 15 residues. Trimming took 5 bases from V and 1 from J; bases not matched to a gene: 3. CDR3 in amino acids: CASSVGLAGTDTQYF. CDR3 sequence (DNA): TGTGCCAGCAGCGTTGGACTAGCGGGCACAGATACGCAGTATTTT.

This clonotype has just a few counts. V is TRBV24-1 and J is TRBJ2-2; D not resolved. Per the germline V gene, CDR1 is KGHDR and CDR2 is SFDVKD. This CDR3 spans 12 amino acids. Trimming removed 7 bases at V and 7 bases at J, with 9 bases between. The CDR3 sequence is CATSRESGELFF. For the CDR3, the DNA is TGTGCCACCAGCAGAGAGAGCGGGGAGCTGTTTTTT.